This T cell receptor (beta chain) was sequenced during a study of shared clonotypes between healthy human individuals. Terminally differentiated effector memory CD45RA+ cells were left out of the naive CD8 fraction, which was CD45RO-negative and positively selected for CCR7. The CDR3 is 12 amino acids. Per germline, CDR1 SGHAT and CDR2 FQNNGV. The V gene lost 5 bases and the J gene lost 6 bases, with 9 bases spanning the gap. Broader study findings: Generally, estimated richness proved larger in naive subsets than it did in memory subsets. Non-shared clonotypes were found to have lower generation probabilities than the clonotypes that were shared by all four of the sorted-subset donors.

With regard to this clone: Antigen: not known.

The table came from immunoSEQ multiplex PCR; TCRdb's copy has only in-frame clones and leaves some out. The table has over 2 million clones, less than 95% seen once. The chain employs TRBV11-2 and TRBJ2-3; the D is unclear. Sequenced input: naive CD8+ T cells sorted from blood. The origin of this receptor is a man aged 18 to 30 in good health. The CDR3 nucleotides are TGTGCCAGCAGCGAGACCCCGGATACGCAGTATTTT. Protein product: CASSETPDTQYF.